A selection of T cell receptor beta chains follows, all from one sample in a study of blood T cell repertoires in COVID-19. Generated by immunoSEQ multiplex PCR, the TCRdb table keeps only in-frame clones and is missing some. The sample carries 70,000 or so clones, 90% recorded once. Sequencing used peripheral blood. These receptors were obtained from a human donor in a cohort sampled during active COVID-19. Both conserved end residues are part of each CDR3. Each record gives: clone size, CDR3 length, V gene, J gene, D gene, CDR3 DNA, CDR3 protein. The D gene is left open where the match is weak. Clone size is given for some rows only: seen once, a few or many times, or a class if the clone is expanded.

abundance: NA; len: 14; v_gene: TRBV6-4; j_gene: TRBJ2-3; d_gene: TRBD2; CDR3nt: TGTGCCAGCAGTCGTAGCGGGAACACAGATACGCAGTATTTT; CDR3aa: CASSRSGNTDTQYF
abundance: medium-sized; len: 14; v_gene: TRBV2; j_gene: TRBJ1-4; d_gene: TRBD1; CDR3nt: TGTGCCAGCAGAGACCCCGGGACAGTTGAAAAACTGTTTTTT; CDR3aa: CASRDPGTVEKLFF
abundance: NA; len: 20; v_gene: TRBV27; j_gene: TRBJ2-1; d_gene: NA; CDR3nt: TGTGCCAGCAGTTCGACTAGTTTTGGTTTGATCAACACGCGGAGCAATGAGCAGTTCTTC; CDR3aa: CASSSTSFGLINTRSNEQFF
abundance: NA; len: 16; v_gene: TRBV19; j_gene: TRBJ2-1; d_gene: TRBD1; CDR3nt: TGTGCCAGTAGTATAGCCCGGGACAGGGGAAGTCATGAGCAGTTCTTC; CDR3aa: CASSIARDRGSHEQFF
abundance: few; len: 15; v_gene: TRBV2; j_gene: TRBJ2-7; d_gene: TRBD2; CDR3nt: TGTGCCAACAGGAGGGAGGAGCTAGCGGGCCTGGAGCAGTACTTC; CDR3aa: CANRREELAGLEQYF
abundance: NA; len: 15; v_gene: TRBV10-3; j_gene: TRBJ2-3; d_gene: TRBD2; CDR3nt: TGTGCCATCAGGACTAGCGGGACTAGCACAGATACGCAGTATTTT; CDR3aa: CAIRTSGTSTDTQYF
abundance: few; len: 15; v_gene: TRBV6-4; j_gene: TRBJ2-2; d_gene: TRBD1; CDR3nt: TGTGCCAGCAGTGACGGGACAGGGAACACCGGGGAGCTGTTTTTT; CDR3aa: CASSDGTGNTGELFF
abundance: NA; len: 13; v_gene: TRBV6-6; j_gene: TRBJ1-5; d_gene: NA; CDR3nt: TGTGCCAGCACCCCGGTAGGGGGACAGCCCCAGCATTTT; CDR3aa: CASTPVGGQPQHF
abundance: NA; len: 12; v_gene: TRBV28; j_gene: TRBJ1-4; d_gene: NA; CDR3nt: TGTGCCAGCAGTTTATGGAGTGAAAAACTGTTTTTT; CDR3aa: CASSLWSEKLFF
abundance: few; len: 13; v_gene: TRBV6-1; j_gene: TRBJ2-5; d_gene: NA; CDR3nt: TGTGCCAGCAGTGAAGGGGGGCGGGAGACCCAGTACTTC; CDR3aa: CASSEGGRETQYF
abundance: NA; len: 16; v_gene: TRBV2; j_gene: TRBJ2-5; d_gene: TRBD2; CDR3nt: TGTGCCAGCAGCTGGGGGGCGGCTAGCGGGTGGGAGACCCAGTACTTC; CDR3aa: CASSWGAASGWETQYF
abundance: NA; len: 12; v_gene: TRBV28; j_gene: TRBJ2-7; d_gene: TRBD1; CDR3nt: TGTGCCAGCACCTTGACAGGGGGGGAGCAGTACTTC; CDR3aa: CASTLTGGEQYF
abundance: NA; len: 16; v_gene: TRBV5-5; j_gene: TRBJ2-3; d_gene: TRBD2; CDR3nt: TGTGCCAGCAGCGTAGGGACTAGCGGGAGAGGATATACGCAGTATTTT; CDR3aa: CASSVGTSGRGYTQYF
abundance: NA; len: 16; v_gene: TRBV7-3; j_gene: TRBJ2-3; d_gene: TRBD2; CDR3nt: TGTGCCAGCAGCCCCGACGGGGCGGGAGTCTGGGATACGCAGTATTTT; CDR3aa: CASSPDGAGVWDTQYF
abundance: NA; len: 16; v_gene: TRBV5-1; j_gene: TRBJ2-7; d_gene: NA; CDR3nt: TGCGCCAGCAGCTTGGGTCAGACAGTGCGCTCCTACGAGCAGTACTTC; CDR3aa: CASSLGQTVRSYEQYF
abundance: NA; len: 16; v_gene: TRBV19; j_gene: TRBJ2-3; d_gene: NA; CDR3nt: TGTGCCAGTAGTAGGACTCGACGCACAAACACAGATACGCAGTATTTT; CDR3aa: CASSRTRRTNTDTQYF
abundance: NA; len: 16; v_gene: TRBV6-5; j_gene: TRBJ1-6; d_gene: NA; CDR3nt: TGTGCCAGCAGTTCCCAGGGACTAGATAATAATTCACCCCTCCACTTT; CDR3aa: CASSSQGLDNNSPLHF
abundance: once; len: 11; v_gene: TRBV7-2; j_gene: TRBJ2-1; d_gene: NA; CDR3nt: TGTGCCAGCAGCTCGTATGATGAGCAGTTCTTC; CDR3aa: CASSSYDEQFF
abundance: NA; len: 11; v_gene: TRBV10-3; j_gene: TRBJ2-1; d_gene: NA; CDR3nt: TGTGCCATCAGCTCCCAGGATGAGCAGTTCTTC; CDR3aa: CAISSQDEQFF
abundance: NA; len: 12; v_gene: TRBV29-1; j_gene: TRBJ2-3; d_gene: NA; CDR3nt: TGCAGCGTCGAAACTAGCACAGATACGCAGTATTTT; CDR3aa: CSVETSTDTQYF
abundance: NA; len: 20; v_gene: TRBV5-1; j_gene: TRBJ2-3; d_gene: NA; CDR3nt: TGCGCCAGCAGCTTGGAGGGGCGGATGAAACTAACCGCTAGCACAGATACGCAGTATTTT; CDR3aa: CASSLEGRMKLTASTDTQYF
abundance: NA; len: 14; v_gene: TRBV4-2; j_gene: TRBJ1-3; d_gene: NA; CDR3nt: TGTGCCAGCAGCCAACAGGGACTCGGAAACACCATATATTTT; CDR3aa: CASSQQGLGNTIYF
abundance: NA; len: 14; v_gene: TRBV21-1; j_gene: TRBJ2-7; d_gene: NA; CDR3nt: TGTGCCAGCACGAACCAGGGGACATGGTACGAGCAGTACTTC; CDR3aa: CASTNQGTWYEQYF
abundance: NA; len: 15; v_gene: TRBV7-2; j_gene: TRBJ2-7; d_gene: TRBD1; CDR3nt: TGTGCCAGCAGCTTAGTTTGGACAGGGATGTCCGAGCAGTACTTC; CDR3aa: CASSLVWTGMSEQYF
abundance: NA; len: 14; v_gene: TRBV3-1/TRBV3-2; j_gene: TRBJ2-1; d_gene: NA; CDR3nt: TGTGCCAGCAGCCGTTCTAACTCCTACAATGAGCAGTTCTTC; CDR3aa: CASSRSNSYNEQFF
abundance: NA; len: 12; v_gene: TRBV19; j_gene: TRBJ2-1; d_gene: NA; CDR3nt: TGTGCCAGTAGTATAGACGGGGATGAGCAGTTCTTC; CDR3aa: CASSIDGDEQFF
abundance: NA; len: 15; v_gene: TRBV5-1; j_gene: TRBJ2-3; d_gene: TRBD2; CDR3nt: TGCGCCAGCCGGGCGGGAGGCTCTAGCACAGATACGCAGTATTTT; CDR3aa: CASRAGGSSTDTQYF
abundance: NA; len: 18; v_gene: TRBV5-6; j_gene: TRBJ2-3; d_gene: NA; CDR3nt: TGTGCCAGCAGCTTGGGGGGCTATAGCGGCACTAGCACAGATACGCAGTATTTT; CDR3aa: CASSLGGYSGTSTDTQYF
abundance: few; len: 15; v_gene: TRBV2; j_gene: TRBJ1-5; d_gene: NA; CDR3nt: TGTGCCAGCAGCCTCTCGTGGGGGGGAAATCAGCCCCAGCATTTT; CDR3aa: CASSLSWGGNQPQHF
abundance: NA; len: 13; v_gene: TRBV30; j_gene: TRBJ2-1; d_gene: NA; CDR3nt: TGTGCCTTTATGACAAGCTCCTACAATGAGCAGTTCTTC; CDR3aa: CAFMTSSYNEQFF
abundance: NA; len: 16; v_gene: TRBV3-1/TRBV3-2; j_gene: TRBJ2-3; d_gene: NA; CDR3nt: TGTGCCAGCAGTGGACCTGGCGGGGGCCCCACAGATACGCAGTATTTT; CDR3aa: CASSGPGGGPTDTQYF
abundance: NA; len: 14; v_gene: TRBV5-5; j_gene: TRBJ1-6; d_gene: NA; CDR3nt: TGTGCCAGCACCCTGGAGTTCAGAAATTCACCCCTCCACTTT; CDR3aa: CASTLEFRNSPLHF
abundance: NA; len: 14; v_gene: TRBV6-5; j_gene: TRBJ1-2; d_gene: TRBD1; CDR3nt: TGTGCCAGCAGTTACGACCGGGACAGGGGAGGCTACACCTTC; CDR3aa: CASSYDRDRGGYTF
abundance: NA; len: 17; v_gene: TRBV5-6; j_gene: TRBJ2-3; d_gene: TRBD2; CDR3nt: TGTGCCAGCAGCTTGGTGGGACTAGGATCTAACACAGATACGCAGTATTTT; CDR3aa: CASSLVGLGSNTDTQYF
abundance: NA; len: 14; v_gene: TRBV4-2; j_gene: TRBJ2-1; d_gene: TRBD2; CDR3nt: TGTGCCAGCAGCCTAGCGGGAGGTCGGGACGAGCAGTTCTTC; CDR3aa: CASSLAGGRDEQFF
abundance: NA; len: 15; v_gene: TRBV5-8; j_gene: TRBJ2-3; d_gene: TRBD2; CDR3nt: TGTGCCAGCAACACGGGGGGGGTTTGGACAGATACGCAGTATTTT; CDR3aa: CASNTGGVWTDTQYF
abundance: NA; len: 14; v_gene: TRBV6-6; j_gene: TRBJ2-3; d_gene: NA; CDR3nt: TGTGCCAGCAGTTATGGGGGCCCCACAGATACGCAGTATTTT; CDR3aa: CASSYGGPTDTQYF
abundance: NA; len: 14; v_gene: TRBV27; j_gene: TRBJ2-7; d_gene: TRBD1; CDR3nt: TGTGCCAGCAGTATTCGGACAGGGTCGAGGGAGCAGTACTTC; CDR3aa: CASSIRTGSREQYF
abundance: NA; len: 15; v_gene: TRBV29-1; j_gene: TRBJ2-1; d_gene: TRBD2; CDR3nt: TGCAGCGTTGGGAGTTTAGCGGGAGGGCCGAATGAGCAGTTCTTC; CDR3aa: CSVGSLAGGPNEQFF
abundance: NA; len: 14; v_gene: TRBV9; j_gene: TRBJ2-3; d_gene: NA; CDR3nt: TGTGCCAGCAGCTTTAGTGAGAGCACAGATACGCAGTATTTT; CDR3aa: CASSFSESTDTQYF
abundance: NA; len: 13; v_gene: TRBV19; j_gene: TRBJ1-2; d_gene: NA; CDR3nt: TGTGCCAGTAGGTTACAGGGTGGGGATGGCTACACCTTC; CDR3aa: CASRLQGGDGYTF
abundance: NA; len: 13; v_gene: TRBV11-3; j_gene: TRBJ2-7; d_gene: NA; CDR3nt: TGTGCCAGCAGCTTGAACAGGGTAAGCGAGCAGTACTTC; CDR3aa: CASSLNRVSEQYF
abundance: NA; len: 14; v_gene: TRBV5-5; j_gene: TRBJ2-1; d_gene: NA; CDR3nt: TGTGCCAGCAGCTTTGGCTCGGGGGACAATGAGCAGTTCTTC; CDR3aa: CASSFGSGDNEQFF
abundance: NA; len: 16; v_gene: TRBV7-2; j_gene: TRBJ2-7; d_gene: TRBD2; CDR3nt: TGTGCCAGCAGCCCCCCTGGTTTGACTAGCGGTAACGAGCAGTACTTC; CDR3aa: CASSPPGLTSGNEQYF
abundance: NA; len: 14; v_gene: TRBV25-1; j_gene: TRBJ1-1; d_gene: NA; CDR3nt: TGTGCCAGCAGAGCCCCGATACCGAACACTGAAGCTTTCTTT; CDR3aa: CASRAPIPNTEAFF
abundance: NA; len: 15; v_gene: TRBV13; j_gene: TRBJ2-5; d_gene: NA; CDR3nt: TGTGCCAGCAGCTCCATCCAGGGGAGCCAAGAGACCCAGTACTTC; CDR3aa: CASSSIQGSQETQYF
abundance: NA; len: 15; v_gene: TRBV2; j_gene: TRBJ2-7; d_gene: TRBD2; CDR3nt: TGTGCCAGCATCCCACTAGCGGGAGGGTCTCTCGAGCAGTACTTC; CDR3aa: CASIPLAGGSLEQYF
abundance: NA; len: 15; v_gene: TRBV30; j_gene: TRBJ2-5; d_gene: TRBD1; CDR3nt: TGTGCCTGGAGTAAGGGCCAGGGGGCCCAAGAGACCCAGTACTTC; CDR3aa: CAWSKGQGAQETQYF
abundance: NA; len: 14; v_gene: TRBV15; j_gene: TRBJ1-3; d_gene: NA; CDR3nt: TGTGCCACCAGCTTACAGGCAACCGGAAACACCATATATTTT; CDR3aa: CATSLQATGNTIYF
abundance: NA; len: 17; v_gene: TRBV7-9; j_gene: TRBJ2-3; d_gene: NA; CDR3nt: TGTGCCAGCAGCCCTATCATAGGGGGTATTAGCACAGATACGCAGTATTTT; CDR3aa: CASSPIIGGISTDTQYF
abundance: NA; len: 16; v_gene: TRBV15; j_gene: TRBJ1-4; d_gene: NA; CDR3nt: TGTGCCACCAGCAGAGAATACGCGGGATATGGGGAAAAACTGTTTTTT; CDR3aa: CATSREYAGYGEKLFF
abundance: NA; len: 16; v_gene: TRBV2; j_gene: TRBJ1-6; d_gene: NA; CDR3nt: TGTGCCAGCAGCCCTATACTCGGGTCCTATAATTCACCCCTCCACTTT; CDR3aa: CASSPILGSYNSPLHF
abundance: NA; len: 15; v_gene: TRBV18; j_gene: TRBJ2-7; d_gene: TRBD2; CDR3nt: TGTGCCAGCTCACCACTTCGGGGAGGGTCCTACGAGCAGTACTTC; CDR3aa: CASSPLRGGSYEQYF